Each of the 14 T cell receptor beta chains below was sequenced from the same sample in a study of control samples from healthy donors and cancer patients. Sequencing used immunoSEQ multiplex PCR; TCRdb keeps in-frame clones, though not all of them. The sample lists 170,000 or so clones; 90% were seen once. Material: blood. Receptor source: a woman aged 45 to 65 in good health.

The rearrangement uses TRBV13 and TRBJ1-6, with 10 bases identical to TRBD1. CDR1 is PRHDT and CDR2 is FYEKMQ in the germline V gene (reference sequence). CDR3 length equals 15 residues. After removal of 5 bases from V and 11 bases from J, the junction contained 9 bases not matched to a gene. CDR3 residues: CASSQRQGAQAPLHF. In DNA form, the CDR3 reads TGTGCCAGCAGCCAAAGACAGGGGGCGCAAGCACCCCTCCACTTT.

The CDR3 sequence: CASTLVGIREKLFF. The CDR3 nucleotides are TGTGCCAGCACCCTTGTGGGGATTAGGGAAAAACTGTTTTTT. The chain has TRBV28 and TRBJ1-4; D remains unclear. The CDR3 length is 14 residues. The germline V gene encodes CDR1 MDHEN and CDR2 SYDVKM. Deletions cut 7 bases from V and 8 bases from J, with 17 bases between.

J is TRBJ2-4 and V is TRBV2; TRBD2 might be the D (6 bases). CDR1 and CDR2 from the germline V gene are SNHLY and FYNNEI. There are 15 residues in the CDR3. V was cut by 2 bases and J by 1 base, with 9 bases left in between. CDR3 sequence (DNA): TGTGCCAGCAGTGAACTTGGGGGGGCCAAAAACATTCAGTACTTC. Residues: CASSELGGAKNIQYF.

The chain couples TRBV5-5 to TRBJ1-3, with D tentatively TRBD1 (5 bases). The CDR3 contains 12 residues. Germline CDR1 and CDR2: SGHKS and YYEKEE (reference sequence). Trimming removed 4 bases from V and 15 bases from J, with 17 bases in between. CDR3 in DNA: TGTGCCAGCAGCCCACTCCCGGGGACGGGATATTTT. This encodes CASSPLPGTGYF.

The chain couples TRBV6-6 to TRBJ2-7; 8 bases map to TRBD1. Germline CDR1 MNHNY, CDR2 SVGAGI (reference sequence). This CDR3 region has 13 residues. Trimming took 5 bases from V and 5 from J; bases not matched to a gene: 5. CDR3 coding DNA: TGTGCCAGCAGTGGACAGGGATTCCACGAGCAGTACTTC. Protein product: CASSGQGFHEQYF.

The chain combines TRBV2 with TRBJ1-3; 7 bases are shared with TRBD1. V trimming: 3 bases; J trimming: 2 bases; junction bases outside the gene matches: 4. This CDR3 has 15 residues. The germline CDR1 and CDR2 sequences are SNHLY and FYNNEI. The CDR3 region has the DNA TGTGCCAGCAGTGAGACAGGGATGCCTGGAAACACCATATATTTT. Protein product: CASSETGMPGNTIYF.

This chain links TRBV5-6 with TRBJ1-5; D unresolved. This CDR3 has 14 residues. V was pared by 0 bases and J by 4 bases, with 8 bases between. Germline V CDR1 and CDR2: SGHDT, YYEEEE. Here the CDR3 DNA reads TGTGCCAGCAGCTTGGGGTACGGGAATCAGCCCCAGCATTTT. Amino acids: CASSLGYGNQPQHF.

The V and J genes are TRBV15 and TRBJ1-1; maybe TRBD1 (5 bases). CDR3 length equals 14 residues. The germline gives CDR1 LNHNV, CDR2 YYDKDF (reference sequence). V lost 1 base, J lost 1 base, and 7 bases lay in between. CDR3 sequence (DNA): TGTGCCACCAGCAGAGGCACAGGGAACACTGAAGCTTTCTTT. It translates to CATSRGTGNTEAFF.

The V gene is TRBV4-1, the J gene TRBJ1-1; D unresolved. The CDR3 sequence is 15 residues long. Trimming took 2 bases from V and 2 from J, leaving 12 bases between them. The germline V gene encodes CDR1 MGHRA and CDR2 YSYEKL. The CDR3, as DNA: TGCGCCAGCAGCCAACAAATGCAGCTAAACACTGAAGCTTTCTTT. Its translation is CASSQQMQLNTEAFF.

Concerning this clone itself: The identical CDR3 is also encoded by other nucleotide sequences in the sample. The gene calls are TRBV11-2 and TRBJ2-1, with 9 nucleotides matching TRBD2. The length of the CDR3 is 18 residues. Unmatched junction bases numbered 8, after V lost 0 bases and J lost 2 bases. Germline values: CDR1 SGHAT, CDR2 FQNNGV. CDR3 DNA sequence: TGTGCCAGCAGCTTAGATCCGGGGGGCGGGGGGGCCTACAATGAGCAGTTCTTC. Encoded protein: CASSLDPGGGGAYNEQFF.

The J gene is TRBJ1-2, the V gene TRBV19; D possibly corresponds to TRBD1 (6 bases). Germline CDR1 LNHDA, CDR2 SQIVND (reference sequence). Trimming shortened V by 7 bases and J by 0 bases, and 15 bases separated the two germline ends. The CDR3 sequence is 15 residues long. The CDR3 region is CASTSRTDTNYGYTF. CDR3 in DNA: TGTGCCAGTACCTCCCGGACAGATACTAACTATGGCTACACCTTC.

V and J are TRBV20-1 and TRBJ2-1; no firm D call. Germline CDR1 reads DFQATT; CDR2 reads SNEGSKA (reference sequence). The CDR3 has 12 residues. V lost 3 bases and J lost 4, with 7 bases in between. CDR3 region: CSASQEYNEQFF. The CDR3 coding sequence is TGCAGTGCTAGTCAAGAGTACAATGAGCAGTTCTTC.

This sequence joins TRBV6-6 and TRBJ1-1; possibly TRBD1 for D (5 bases). The CDR3 spans 14 residues. V gave up 2 bases and J gave up 1 base, with 8 bases separating them. Germline lookup yields CDR1 MNHNY and CDR2 SVGAGI (reference sequence). The CDR3 protein is CASSYSGTNTEAFF. The CDR3 coding sequence is TGTGCCAGCAGTTACAGCGGGACGAACACTGAAGCTTTCTTT.

Here the CDR3 reads CASSPQGSWALNTEAFF. The DNA for the CDR3 is TGTGCCAGCTCACCACAAGGGTCATGGGCCCTGAACACTGAAGCTTTCTTT. This chain connects TRBV18 to TRBJ1-1; D call uncertain. V was cut by 1 base and J by 0 bases, with 15 bases left in between. The germline gives CDR1 KGHSH, CDR2 LQKENI. The CDR3 extends over 17 amino acids.